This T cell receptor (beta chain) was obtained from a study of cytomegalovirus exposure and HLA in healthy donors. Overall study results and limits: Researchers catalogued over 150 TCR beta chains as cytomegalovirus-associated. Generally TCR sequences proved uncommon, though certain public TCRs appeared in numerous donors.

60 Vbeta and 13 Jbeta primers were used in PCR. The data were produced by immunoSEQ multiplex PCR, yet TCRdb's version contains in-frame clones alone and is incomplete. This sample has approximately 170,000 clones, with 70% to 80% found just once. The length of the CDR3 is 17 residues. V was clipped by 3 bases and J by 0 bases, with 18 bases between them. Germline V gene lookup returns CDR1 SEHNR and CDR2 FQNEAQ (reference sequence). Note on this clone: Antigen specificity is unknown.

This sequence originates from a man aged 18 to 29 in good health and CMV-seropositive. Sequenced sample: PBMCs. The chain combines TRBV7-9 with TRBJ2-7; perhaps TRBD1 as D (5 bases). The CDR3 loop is CASSLEWQGKGSYEQYF. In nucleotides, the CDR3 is TGTGCCAGCAGCTTGGAGTGGCAGGGTAAGGGCTCCTACGAGCAGTACTTC.